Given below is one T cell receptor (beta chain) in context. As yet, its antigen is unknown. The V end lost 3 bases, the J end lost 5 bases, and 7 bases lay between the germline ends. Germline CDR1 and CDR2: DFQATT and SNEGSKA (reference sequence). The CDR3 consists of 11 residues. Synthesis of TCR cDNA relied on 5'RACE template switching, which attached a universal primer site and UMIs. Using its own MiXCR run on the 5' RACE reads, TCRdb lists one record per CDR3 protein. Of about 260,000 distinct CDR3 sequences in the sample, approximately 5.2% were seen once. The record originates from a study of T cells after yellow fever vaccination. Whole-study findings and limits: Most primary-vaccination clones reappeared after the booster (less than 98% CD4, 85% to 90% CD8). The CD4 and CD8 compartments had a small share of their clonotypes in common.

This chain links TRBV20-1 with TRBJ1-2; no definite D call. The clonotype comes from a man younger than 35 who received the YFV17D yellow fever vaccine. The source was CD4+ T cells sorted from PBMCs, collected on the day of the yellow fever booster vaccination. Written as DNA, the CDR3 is TGCAGTGCTAGTGAGGCGTATGGCTACACCTTC. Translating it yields CSASEAYGYTF.